The rows below give T cell receptor beta chains drawn from one sample of a study of CD8 T cells in Susac syndrome. Each CDR3 protein gets one entry after TCRdb re-called the immunoSEQ multiplex PCR reads with MiXCR. This table has around 170,000 distinct CDR3 sequences, approximately 95% appearing once. Material: CD4+ T cells from PBMCs. The receptors originated from a human donor with Susac syndrome. CDR3s include the opening cysteine and the closing phenylalanine or tryptophan. D genes are given only for firm matches. Clone size is stated in some rows and not others, as once, few, many or a class when expanded.

>-|TRBD1|TRBJ1-2|TRBV25-1
CASAATGGGYGYTF
TGTGCCAGCGCCGCGACAGGGGGCGGCTATGGCTACACCTTC
>-|TRBD1|TRBJ2-3|TRBV20-1
CSARDPLPRQGGVTDTQYF
TGCAGTGCTAGAGATCCCCTTCCCCGACAGGGGGGGGTCACAGATACGCAGTATTTT
>-|-|TRBJ2-4|TRBV3-1
CASSQGDLSLIAKNIQYF
TGTGCCAGCAGCCAAGGGGATCTGTCTCTAATAGCCAAAAACATTCAGTACTTC
>-|-|TRBJ2-1|TRBV7-2
CASSPDRIAYNEQFF
TGTGCCAGCAGCCCAGACAGAATAGCCTACAATGAGCAGTTCTTC
>-|-|TRBJ2-1|TRBV29-1
CSVEGINEQFF
TGCAGCGTTGAAGGGATAAATGAGCAGTTCTTC
>-|-|TRBJ2-7|TRBV5-1
CASSAIQGGNEQYF
TGCGCCAGCAGCGCGATACAGGGGGGGAACGAGCAGTACTTC
>-|-|TRBJ2-3|TRBV2
CASREGGDTQYF
TGTGCCAGCAGAGAAGGGGGAGATACGCAGTATTTT
>-|TRBD1|TRBJ1-5|TRBV15
CATSRGQFNQPQHF
TGTGCCACCAGCAGGGGACAGTTTAATCAGCCCCAGCATTTT
>few|TRBD1|TRBJ1-5|TRBV12-3/TRBV12-4
CASSLQGGNQPQHF
TGTGCCAGCAGTTTACAGGGGGGAAATCAGCCCCAGCATTTT
>-|-|TRBJ1-5|TRBV12-5
CASDRDRNQPQHF
TGTGCTAGCGACCGGGACCGCAATCAGCCCCAGCATTTT
>few|-|TRBJ1-2|TRBV12-3/TRBV12-4
CASSLGPGNYGYTF
TGTGCCAGCAGTTTAGGTCCAGGGAACTATGGCTACACCTTC
>-|-|TRBJ1-1|TRBV12-5
CASAPRDGDTEAFF
TGTGCTAGTGCCCCGAGAGATGGTGACACTGAAGCTTTCTTT
>once|TRBD2|TRBJ2-6|TRBV20-1
CSAVRGAISGANVLTF
TGCAGTGCTGTGCGGGGGGCTATCTCTGGGGCCAACGTCCTGACTTTC
>-|TRBD1|TRBJ2-1|TRBV7-9
CASSFPGQGVNEQFF
TGTGCCAGCAGCTTCCCGGGACAGGGAGTCAATGAGCAGTTCTTC
>-|-|TRBJ2-7|TRBV9
CASSVAPSYEQYF
TGTGCCAGCAGCGTAGCTCCGAGCTACGAGCAGTACTTC
>-|TRBD1|TRBJ2-7|TRBV10-3
CAISERQGEDEQYF
TGTGCCATCAGTGAACGACAGGGAGAGGACGAGCAGTACTTC
>once|-|TRBJ1-3|TRBV15
CATSRDKAAGNTIYF
TGTGCCACCAGCAGAGATAAGGCGGCTGGAAACACCATATATTTT
>-|-|TRBJ1-2|TRBV12-5
CASGPARGIMSGYTF
TGTGCTAGTGGTCCCGCCCGGGGAATTATGTCGGGCTACACCTTC
>-|-|TRBJ2-7|TRBV5-6
CASSLGLLTYEQYF
TGTGCCAGCAGCTTGGGACTCCTCACCTACGAGCAGTACTTC
>-|TRBD1|TRBJ1-2|TRBV6-5
CASSTPGQNYGYTF
TGTGCCAGCAGTACACCGGGACAGAACTATGGCTACACCTTC
>-|TRBD1|TRBJ1-1|TRBV25-1
CASSEWDRATEAFF
TGTGCCAGCAGTGAATGGGACAGGGCCACTGAAGCTTTCTTT
>-|-|TRBJ2-1|TRBV4-1
CASSQEIGAGTEQFF
TGCGCCAGCAGCCAAGAAATCGGGGCGGGGACCGAGCAGTTCTTC
>-|-|TRBJ2-5|TRBV28
CASSLSAAGKTQYF
TGTGCCAGCAGTTTATCCGCCGCGGGGAAGACCCAGTACTTC
>-|TRBD2|TRBJ2-3|TRBV11-3
CASSAYTSGGEDTQYF
TGTGCCAGCAGCGCCTATACTAGCGGGGGGGAAGATACGCAGTATTTT
>-|TRBD1|TRBJ1-5|TRBV4-1
CASSPWTGRTSNQPQHF
TGCGCCAGCAGCCCCTGGACAGGAAGAACGAGCAATCAGCCCCAGCATTTT
>once|-|TRBJ2-7|TRBV12-3/TRBV12-4
CASSLQNYQQYF
TGTGCCAGCAGTTTACAAAATTACCAGCAGTACTTC
>-|TRBD1|TRBJ2-6|TRBV2
CASSGDRASGANVLTF
TGTGCCAGCAGCGGGGACAGGGCATCTGGGGCCAACGTCCTGACTTTC
>once|-|TRBJ2-2|TRBV29-1
CSVVIYRTSNTGELFF
TGCAGCGTTGTGATCTACAGGACGTCGAACACCGGGGAGCTGTTTTTT
>-|TRBD1|TRBJ2-5|TRBV30
CAWAGQGSETQYF
TGTGCCTGGGCTGGACAGGGCTCGGAGACCCAGTACTTC
>-|-|TRBJ1-2|TRBV20-1
CSARDGYTF
TGCAGTGCTAGGGATGGCTACACCTTC
>once|-|TRBJ2-3|TRBV27
CASSFHWQPNTQYF
TGTGCCAGCAGTTTTCACTGGCAACCCAATACGCAGTATTTT
>-|-|TRBJ1-5|TRBV4-1
CASSLDGKENQPQHF
TGCGCCAGCAGCCTGGACGGGAAAGAAAACCAGCCCCAGCATTTT
>-|-|TRBJ2-7|TRBV30
CAWMTGEVSYEQYF
TGTGCCTGGATGACGGGGGAGGTAAGCTACGAGCAGTACTTC
>-|TRBD2|TRBJ2-3|TRBV20-1
CSATRLAGGADTQYF
TGCAGTGCTACCCGACTAGCGGGGGGCGCAGATACGCAGTATTTT
>-|TRBD1|TRBJ2-5|TRBV5-1
CASTAYQTGVGETQYF
TGCGCCAGCACCGCGTATCAGACAGGGGTTGGGGAGACCCAGTACTTC
>-|TRBD1|TRBJ1-2|TRBV20-1
CSAREILGQGALHGYTF
TGCAGTGCTAGGGAAATTCTGGGACAGGGGGCTCTACATGGCTACACCTTC
>-|TRBD1|TRBJ2-5|TRBV29-1
CSVDGQEETQYF
TGCAGCGTTGATGGACAGGAAGAGACCCAGTACTTC
>-|-|TRBJ2-1|TRBV5-1
CASSFEGRLNEQFF
TGCGCCAGCAGCTTCGAGGGGCGACTCAATGAGCAGTTCTTC
>-|-|TRBJ2-7|TRBV29-1
CSVEAYGYEQYF
TGCAGCGTTGAAGCCTACGGCTACGAGCAGTACTTC
>-|-|TRBJ1-1|TRBV29-1
CSVELPGGNTEAFF
TGCAGCGTTGAGCTCCCCGGGGGGAACACTGAAGCTTTCTTT
>-|TRBD2|TRBJ2-1|TRBV2
CASSVRGLAGNNEQFF
TGTGCCAGCAGTGTTCGGGGACTAGCGGGGAACAATGAGCAGTTCTTC
>-|-|TRBJ1-2|TRBV12-3/TRBV12-4
CASSGGAVGYTF
TGTGCCAGCAGTGGGGGGGCGGTTGGCTACACCTTC
>-|-|TRBJ1-1|TRBV29-1
CSVVRGAGATEAFF
TGCAGCGTTGTCCGGGGGGCGGGGGCCACTGAAGCTTTCTTT
>-|-|TRBJ2-3|TRBV29-1
CSVVPGVDTDTQYF
TGCAGCGTTGTCCCCGGGGTTGACACAGATACGCAGTATTTT
>-|-|TRBJ1-1|TRBV6-6
CASSPLPNQRTEAFF
TGTGCCAGCAGCCCCCTACCCAACCAGAGGACTGAAGCTTTCTTT
>-|TRBD2|TRBJ2-1|TRBV29-1
CSGGTSGFNEQFF
TGCAGCGGCGGGACTAGCGGATTCAATGAGCAGTTCTTC
>-|TRBD1|TRBJ2-7|TRBV7-6
CASSAQGAIHEQYF
TGTGCCAGCAGCGCACAGGGGGCGATCCACGAGCAGTACTTC
>-|TRBD2|TRBJ2-3|TRBV5-5
CASSFSGGRTDTQYF
TGTGCCAGCAGCTTTAGCGGGGGGCGCACAGATACGCAGTATTTT
>-|-|TRBJ1-6|TRBV9
CASTSGTHSPLHF
TGTGCCAGCACCTCGGGGACCCATTCACCCCTCCACTTT
>-|TRBD1|TRBJ2-7|TRBV4-1
CASSQDRDRGRIGASYEQYF
TGCGCCAGCAGCCAAGACCGGGACAGGGGGCGCATCGGGGCCTCCTACGAGCAGTACTTC
>-|-|TRBJ1-5|TRBV12-3/TRBV12-4
CASSFLGGALSNQPQHF
TGTGCCAGCAGTTTTCTAGGAGGGGCGCTAAGCAATCAGCCCCAGCATTTT